This TCR beta chain was profiled in a study of T-cell reconstitution after alpha-beta-depleted transplantation in children. Unique molecular identifiers featured in how the TCRbeta library was prepared. TCRdb redid the calling of the PCR reads with MiXCR, one entry per CDR3 protein. The sample has more than 150,000 distinct CDR3 sequences, about 6.8% seen once. CDR3 length: 19 residues. After removal of 11 bases from V and 1 base from J, the junction contained 19 bases not matched to a gene. The clonotype was recovered from a human donor who donated a stem cell graft to a child with Wiskott-Aldrich syndrome. The chain recombines TRBV12-3 or TRBV12-4 with TRBJ2-6; 8 bases match TRBD1. The sample here was PBMCs from the stem cell graft donor, taken from the stem cell graft. The CDR3 nucleotides are TGTGCCTTCTGCCCCATACCGGGACAGGAGGCTTCTGGGGCCAACGTCCTGACTTTC. Amino acids: CAFCPIPGQEASGANVLTF.